The 22 T cell receptor beta chains below were found in one sample sequenced in a study of blood T cell repertoires in COVID-19. Using immunoSEQ multiplex PCR, the repertoire was profiled, and TCRdb retains in-frame clones only, with some absent. The sample gives more than 250,000 clones, more than 90% of which show up once; under 20% is in the top ten. Sequenced input: PBMCs or T cells enriched from blood (not recorded which). These receptors were collected from a woman in her 30s who had recovered from COVID-19.

The J gene is TRBJ1-1, the V gene TRBV15, with a weak D call TRBD1 (5 bases). This CDR3 spans 17 amino acids. Looked up from germline, CDR1 is LNHNV and CDR2 is YYDKDF (reference sequence). Trimming stripped 5 bases from V and 4 bases from J, with 23 bases between. CDR3: CATSETAAPGGSTEAFF. CDR3 sequence (DNA): TGTGCCACCAGCGAGACCGCAGCCCCGGGGGGGAGCACTGAAGCTTTCTTT.

The chain combines TRBV15 with TRBJ2-7; tentatively, D is TRBD1 (5 bases). Germline CDR1 and CDR2: LNHNV and YYDKDF (reference sequence). V was pared by 4 bases and J by 2 bases, with 9 bases between. This CDR3 spans 13 amino acids. The CDR3 bases are TGTGCCACCAGCATTGACAGCCCCTACGAGCAGTACTTC. Translation gives CATSIDSPYEQYF.

The chain uses TRBV6-2 or TRBV6-3 and TRBJ2-5; 9 nucleotides line up with TRBD2. The germline V gene has CDR1 MNHEY and CDR2 SVGEGT. This CDR3 has 17 amino acids. Trimming at V came to 4 bases and at J to 3 bases, leaving 12 bases not matched to a gene. In DNA, the CDR3 is TGTGCCAGCAGTTCGACGAGTGGAAGCGGGGGGAAAGAGACCCAGTACTTC. This sequence encodes CASSSTSGSGGKETQYF.

The chain links TRBV24-1 to TRBJ2-3; 7 nucleotides agree with TRBD2. The CDR3 contains 16 residues. V lost 2 bases and J lost 2; bases outside the gene matches: 6. Per the germline V gene, CDR1 is KGHDR and CDR2 is SFDVKD. The CDR3 DNA sequence: TGTGCCACCAGTGATTCGGCGGGGGAGTTCACAGATACGCAGTATTTT. Its translation is CATSDSAGEFTDTQYF.

The chain uses TRBV28 and TRBJ2-7; D gene uncertain. The CDR3 contains 13 residues. Germline V gives CDR1 MDHEN, CDR2 SYDVKM. The V end lost 2 bases, the J end lost 4 bases, and 9 bases lay between the germline ends. The CDR3 region is CASSLILPYEQYF. CDR3 sequence (DNA): TGTGCCAGCAGTTTAATACTCCCTTACGAGCAGTACTTC.

The chain links TRBV28 to TRBJ1-1; unclear D gene. Trimming removed 8 bases at V and 11 bases at J, with 12 bases between. The CDR3 extends over 10 amino acids. Germline V gene data show CDR1 as MDHEN and CDR2 as SYDVKM. The DNA of the CDR3 is TGTGCCAGCGGGCCTGGGAGGGCTTTCTTT. This encodes CASGPGRAFF. Complete variable domain (other parts from reference TRBV28 and TRBJ1-1): DVKVTQSSRYLVKRTGEKVFLECVQDMDHENMFWYRQDPGLGLRLIYFSYDVKMKEKGDIPEGYSVSREKKERFSLILESASTNQTSMYLCASGPGRAFFGQGTRLTVV.

The chain couples TRBV4-1 to TRBJ2-1, with 9 bases matching TRBD2. The CDR3 covers 16 residues. Germline-derived CDR1 and CDR2 are MGHRA and YSYEKL. J lost 4 bases, V lost 3 bases, and 7 bases had no gene match. The CDR3 loop reads CASSQASTSGYNEQFF. Written as DNA, the CDR3 is TGCGCCAGCAGCCAGGCTTCGACTAGCGGTTACAATGAGCAGTTCTTC.

The chain employs TRBV15 and TRBJ2-3; 8 bases are a match to TRBD2. The V segment lost 0 bases and the J segment 5 bases; nucleotides outside the gene matches: 1. In germline, CDR1 is LNHNV, CDR2 YYDKDF (reference sequence). The CDR3 loop spans 14 amino acids. CDR3 in amino acids: CATSRDAGGDTQYF. CDR3 DNA sequence: TGTGCCACCAGCAGAGATGCGGGGGGAGATACGCAGTATTTT. Complete variable domain (other parts from reference TRBV15 and TRBJ2-3): DAMVIQNPRYQVTQFGKPVTLSCSQTLNHNVMYWYQQKSSQAPKLLFHYYDKDFNNEADTPDNFQSRRPNTSFCFLDIRSPGLGDTAMYLCATSRDAGGDTQYFGPGTRLTVL.

The V call is TRBV28, the J call TRBJ1-4, with TRBD1 identical over 7 bases. The V gene end was trimmed by 5 bases and the J gene end by 2 bases; junction bases not matched to a gene: 5. Germline V gene data show CDR1 as MDHEN and CDR2 as SYDVKM. The CDR3 is 15 amino acids. The CDR3 protein is CASSPGGNTNEKLFF. The CDR3 DNA sequence: TGTGCCAGCAGTCCAGGGGGGAATACTAATGAAAAACTGTTTTTT.

CDR3 residues: CASSFTANTEAFF. The DNA for the CDR3 is TGCGCCAGCAGCTTCACAGCGAACACTGAAGCTTTCTTT. The chain employs TRBV5-1 and TRBJ1-1; D gene ambiguous. This CDR3 spans 13 amino acids. Germline CDR1 SGHRS, CDR2 YFSETQ. The germline V and J ends were trimmed by 2 bases and 1 base, with 6 bases remaining between them.

In its sample, this clone was seen once. The chain is built from TRBV5-4 and TRBJ1-2; 12 bases fit TRBD1. Germline V gene data show CDR1 as SGHNT and CDR2 as YYREEE (reference sequence). The CDR3 sequence is 14 residues long. The V segment lost 4 bases and the J segment 8 bases; nucleotides outside the gene matches: 6. This CDR3 is CASSLVGTGGGYTF. The CDR3 region has the DNA TGTGCCAGCAGCCTAGTAGGGACAGGGGGCGGCTACACCTTC.

The chain carries TRBV27 and TRBJ2-7; TRBD2 matches 9 bases. The V gene end was trimmed by 6 bases and the J gene end by 3 bases; junction bases not matched to a gene: 15. Per germline, CDR1 MNHEY and CDR2 SMNVEV (reference sequence). CDR3 length: 17 residues. CDR3 region: CASRGAGGIGSHYEQYF. CDR3 nucleotide sequence: TGTGCCAGCAGGGGAGCGGGGGGCATTGGCTCCCACTACGAGCAGTACTTC.

The gene calls are TRBV2 and TRBJ2-1, with 7 nucleotides matching TRBD2. After removal of 3 bases from V and 4 bases from J, the junction contained 6 bases not matched to a gene. Germline CDR1 SNHLY, CDR2 FYNNEI. The CDR3 spans 15 residues. The CDR3 DNA follows: TGTGCCAGCAGTGATTGGCTAGCGGAATACAATGAGCAGTTCTTC. It yields the protein CASSDWLAEYNEQFF.

This clone was observed a few times. A read error is likely, as this CDR3 ends without the conserved phenylalanine or tryptophan. The limits of the CDR3 on the DNA are not certain, so only TCRdb's listed CDR3 is given. J is TRBJ1-3 and V is TRBV6-4. Germline assignment: CDR1 MRHNA and CDR2 SNTAGT. From its first to its last residue, the CDR3 has 10 amino acids. CDR3 amino acids: CASSDSLGGY.

The V gene is TRBV2, the J gene TRBJ2-5, with TRBD1 matching 7 bases. There are 13 residues in the CDR3. V was clipped by 6 bases and J by 1 base; unmatched bases: 2. In germline, CDR1 is SNHLY, CDR2 FYNNEI. CDR3 sequence (DNA): TGTGCCAGCAGAGGGGACAGCCAAGAGACCCAGTACTTC. This encodes CASRGDSQETQYF. Using reference TRBV2 and TRBJ2-5 for the parts outside the CDR3, the full variable domain is EPEVTQTPSHQVTQMGQEVILRCVPISNHLYFYWYRQILGQKVEFLVSFYNNEISEKSEIFDDQFSVERPDGSNFTLKIRSTKLEDSAMYFCASRGDSQETQYFGPGTRLLVL.

This sequence joins TRBV18 and TRBJ1-1; perhaps TRBD1 as D (6 bases). CDR3 length: 13 residues. V gave up 6 bases and J gave up 3 bases, with 11 bases separating them. The V gene's germline CDR1 is KGHSH and CDR2 LQKENI. The CDR3 coding sequence is TGTGCCAGCTCTCCAACAGGGTACACTGAAGCTTTCTTT. This encodes CASSPTGYTEAFF.

This sequence joins TRBV19 and TRBJ1-6, with D possibly being TRBD1 (6 bases). Germline CDR1 reads LNHDA; CDR2 reads SQIVND (reference sequence). V was trimmed by 6 bases and J by 8 bases, leaving 11 bases between them. The CDR3 spans 13 residues. The CDR3 spells CASRQGHDSPLHF. CDR3 nucleotides: TGTGCCAGTAGACAGGGCCATGATTCACCCCTCCACTTT.

The chain employs TRBV7-9 and TRBJ1-1, with D tentatively TRBD1 (5 bases). V was shortened by 1 base and J by 3 bases, with 9 bases between the two germline ends. The CDR3 length is 14 residues. Germline V gene data show CDR1 as SEHNR and CDR2 as FQNEAQ (reference sequence). In nucleotides, the CDR3 is TGTGCCAGCAGCTTAGGTGGGGGGTACACTGAAGCTTTCTTT. As protein: CASSLGGGYTEAFF.

The rearrangement joins TRBV9 to TRBJ1-4; D may be TRBD1 (6 bases). CDR1 is SGDLS and CDR2 is YYNGEE in the germline V gene. CDR3 size: 13 residues. Trimming shortened V by 4 bases and J by 14 bases, and 18 bases separated the two germline ends. The CDR3 bases are TGTGCCAGCAGCAAATCCTCCGGGACACCGCTGTTTTTT. Protein product: CASSKSSGTPLFF.

Turning to this clone: The sample holds other DNA sequences that translate to the same CDR3. The chain joins TRBV18 to TRBJ2-5; TRBD1 agrees at 10 bases. V trimming: 6 bases; J trimming: 5 bases; junction bases outside the gene matches: 3. The CDR3 runs 13 residues. Per germline, CDR1 KGHSH and CDR2 LQKENI. CDR3 residues: CASSQGQGETQYF. CDR3 DNA: TGTGCCAGCTCCCAGGGACAGGGGGAGACCCAGTACTTC. Variable domain in full (rest from reference TRBV18 and TRBJ2-5): NAGVMQNPRHLVRRRGQEARLRCSPMKGHSHVYWYRQLPEEGLKFMVYLQKENIIDESGMPKERFSAEFPKEGPSILRIQQVVRGDSAAYFCASSQGQGETQYFGPGTRLLVL.

This chain connects TRBV27 to TRBJ1-1; 7 nucleotides match TRBD1. From germline, CDR1 is MNHEY and CDR2 SMNVEV (reference sequence). Losses at the gene ends were 2 bases for V and 5 bases for J; bases not matched to a gene: 11. The CDR3 is 16 amino acids. CDR3: CASSLAQGVPGTEAFF. In nucleotides, the CDR3 is TGTGCCAGCAGTTTAGCCCAGGGGGTGCCGGGAACTGAAGCTTTCTTT.

The chain employs TRBV6-5 and TRBJ2-1; 12 bases line up with TRBD1. V was pared by 6 bases and J by 12 bases, with 12 bases of the junction left unmatched. The CDR3 totals 15 residues. Germline values: CDR1 MNHEY, CDR2 SVGAGI. CDR3 in DNA: TGTGCCAGCAGAGCCGGGACAGGGGGCGAATCATCGCAGTTCTTC. It encodes CASRAGTGGESSQFF.